This T cell receptor beta chain was retrieved from a study of OX40 agonist ivuxolimab in advanced cancers. This table comes from immunoSEQ multiplex PCR, and its TCRdb copy is limited to in-frame clones, with some not included. This sample has over 85,000 clones; roughly nine tenths occur once, and the top ten carry roughly 5.5%. V lost 0 bases, J lost 1 base, and 21 bases lay in between. CDR1 and CDR2 (germline): WSHSY, SAAADI. This CDR3 is 20 amino acids long. This clone occurred a few times. The TCR sequence derives from an adult with an advanced solid tumor such as melanoma, head and neck, liver or kidney cancer. The source material was CD4+ or CD8+ T cells sorted from blood, sampled in a trial of the OX40 agonist ivuxolimab. This sequence joins TRBV10-2 and TRBJ1-4; perhaps TRBD1 as D (6 bases). CDR3 protein: CASSESLLQGSSLTNEKLFF. The CDR3 bases are TGCGCCAGCAGTGAGTCACTACTACAGGGCAGTTCCTTAACTAATGAAAAACTGTTTTTT.